Listed below are T cell receptor beta chains from one sample, sequenced in a study of blood T cell repertoires in COVID-19. Assay: immunoSEQ multiplex PCR; the TCRdb copy retains only in-frame clones and omits some. The sample lists approximately 300,000 clones; 92% were seen once. The sequencing sample was made of PBMCs or T cells enriched from blood (not recorded which). These TCRs come from a woman aged 30 to 39 who had recovered from COVID-19. The CDR3 runs from the conserved cysteine through the conserved F or W. Each record gives: D gene, clone size, J gene, V gene, CDR3 DNA, CDR3 protein. D genes are given only for firm matches. Rows give clone size only sometimes, using once, few, many, or a class for an expanded clone.

d_call: TRBD2
clone_size: -
j_call: TRBJ2-5
v_call: TRBV7-9
cdr3_nt: TGTGCCAGCACGACTAGCTGGGAGACCCAGTACTTC
cdr3_aa: CASTTSWETQYF

d_call: -
clone_size: -
j_call: TRBJ1-1
v_call: TRBV29-1
cdr3_nt: TGCAGCGTGACCGACACCGGCATGAACACTGAAGCTTTCTTT
cdr3_aa: CSVTDTGMNTEAFF

d_call: TRBD1
clone_size: -
j_call: TRBJ1-5
v_call: TRBV12-5
cdr3_nt: TGTGCTAGTGGTACCGGGACAGGGACCCAGCCCCAGCATTTT
cdr3_aa: CASGTGTGTQPQHF

d_call: TRBD2
clone_size: -
j_call: TRBJ2-1
v_call: TRBV4-1
cdr3_nt: TGCGCCAGCAGCCGGATAGCGGGAACCGCGTACAATGAGCAGTTCTTC
cdr3_aa: CASSRIAGTAYNEQFF

d_call: -
clone_size: -
j_call: TRBJ2-5
v_call: TRBV6-5
cdr3_nt: TGTGCCAGCACTGCCGGGGGGACCCAGTACTTC
cdr3_aa: CASTAGGTQYF

d_call: TRBD1
clone_size: -
j_call: TRBJ1-2
v_call: TRBV6-2/TRBV6-3
cdr3_nt: TGTGCCAGCAGTTACTCGAAAACGGACAGGGGATCTTATGGCTACACCTTC
cdr3_aa: CASSYSKTDRGSYGYTF

d_call: TRBD1
clone_size: -
j_call: TRBJ1-2
v_call: TRBV28
cdr3_nt: TGTGCCAGCAGCCCCGGGACAGGGGGCTATGGCTACACCTTC
cdr3_aa: CASSPGTGGYGYTF

d_call: -
clone_size: -
j_call: TRBJ1-4
v_call: TRBV21-1
cdr3_nt: TGTGCCAGCAGCAAAGCCCGGGTTGAAAAACTGTTTTTT
cdr3_aa: CASSKARVEKLFF

d_call: -
clone_size: -
j_call: TRBJ1-2
v_call: TRBV11-2
cdr3_nt: TGTGCCAGCAGCCCAGACCACAGTGGCTATGGCTACACCTTC
cdr3_aa: CASSPDHSGYGYTF

d_call: -
clone_size: -
j_call: TRBJ1-1
v_call: TRBV9
cdr3_nt: TGTGCCAGCAGCGCTGGGGGGGTAAGGGACACTGAAGCTTTCTTT
cdr3_aa: CASSAGGVRDTEAFF

d_call: -
clone_size: -
j_call: TRBJ2-1
v_call: TRBV3-1/TRBV3-2
cdr3_nt: TGTGCCAGCAGCCAGAAGGGACTGGGGGCCTACAATGAGCAGTTCTTC
cdr3_aa: CASSQKGLGAYNEQFF

d_call: -
clone_size: -
j_call: TRBJ1-5
v_call: TRBV19
cdr3_nt: TGTGCCAGTAGTATAAGGTGGGCGTATAGCAATCAGCCCCAGCATTTT
cdr3_aa: CASSIRWAYSNQPQHF

d_call: TRBD1
clone_size: -
j_call: TRBJ1-2
v_call: TRBV6-5
cdr3_nt: TGTGCCAGCAGAGACAGGGCCGTTAACTATGGCTACACCTTC
cdr3_aa: CASRDRAVNYGYTF

d_call: -
clone_size: few
j_call: TRBJ2-1
v_call: TRBV5-1
cdr3_nt: TGCGCCAGCAGCAGCTTGACCGGGAGAGTTGATGAGCAGTTCTTC
cdr3_aa: CASSSLTGRVDEQFF

d_call: TRBD1
clone_size: -
j_call: TRBJ1-2
v_call: TRBV9
cdr3_nt: TGTGCCAGCAGCGGGACAGGGGGCAGAAGCTATGGCTACACCTTC
cdr3_aa: CASSGTGGRSYGYTF

d_call: -
clone_size: -
j_call: TRBJ1-2
v_call: TRBV6-5
cdr3_nt: TGTGCCAGCAGACAACAGGGTAGCTATGGCTACACCTTC
cdr3_aa: CASRQQGSYGYTF

d_call: -
clone_size: once
j_call: TRBJ2-7
v_call: TRBV18
cdr3_nt: TGTGCCAGCTCACAAAGTGCTCCGACAGGCGGATACGAGCAGTACTTC
cdr3_aa: CASSQSAPTGGYEQYF

d_call: TRBD2
clone_size: -
j_call: TRBJ2-3
v_call: TRBV24-1
cdr3_nt: TGTGCCACCAGTGACCCCTCGACTAGCGGAGACACAGATACGCAGTATTTT
cdr3_aa: CATSDPSTSGDTDTQYF

d_call: TRBD1
clone_size: -
j_call: TRBJ2-7
v_call: TRBV7-9
cdr3_nt: TGTGCCAGCAGCTTAGCACCAGGGGGCTCCTCCTACGAGCAGTACTTC
cdr3_aa: CASSLAPGGSSYEQYF

d_call: -
clone_size: -
j_call: TRBJ1-2
v_call: TRBV28
cdr3_nt: TGTGCCAGCAGTTTGGGTGGCAGGGAAAATGGCTACACCTTC
cdr3_aa: CASSLGGRENGYTF

d_call: -
clone_size: -
j_call: TRBJ2-7
v_call: TRBV4-1
cdr3_nt: TGCGCCAGCAGCCAAGGCCTTGCCAGCTACGAGCAGTACTTC
cdr3_aa: CASSQGLASYEQYF

d_call: TRBD2
clone_size: -
j_call: TRBJ2-1
v_call: TRBV7-8
cdr3_nt: TGTGCCAGCAGCCCCCCCCTCCGACTAGCGGGGCTCAACAATGAGCAGTTCTTC
cdr3_aa: CASSPPLRLAGLNNEQFF

d_call: TRBD1
clone_size: -
j_call: TRBJ2-7
v_call: TRBV27
cdr3_nt: TGTGCCAGCCGAAAGTTCGGACAGGCAGCCGAGCAGTACTTC
cdr3_aa: CASRKFGQAAEQYF

d_call: -
clone_size: -
j_call: TRBJ2-2
v_call: TRBV9
cdr3_nt: TGTGCCAGCAGGGAGGGGTTCTATACCGGGGAGCTGTTTTTT
cdr3_aa: CASREGFYTGELFF

d_call: TRBD1
clone_size: once
j_call: TRBJ1-2
v_call: TRBV30
cdr3_nt: TGTGCCTGGAGTATACCGGGACAGGGGCACTATGGCTACACCTTC
cdr3_aa: CAWSIPGQGHYGYTF

d_call: -
clone_size: -
j_call: TRBJ1-2
v_call: TRBV19
cdr3_nt: TGTGCCAGTAGTATCGACAGGCGGTATGGCTACACCTTC
cdr3_aa: CASSIDRRYGYTF

d_call: -
clone_size: -
j_call: TRBJ1-4
v_call: TRBV27
cdr3_nt: TGTGCCAGCAGTCTAGCGGGGGATGGTGAAAAACTGTTTTTT
cdr3_aa: CASSLAGDGEKLFF

d_call: TRBD1
clone_size: -
j_call: TRBJ2-5
v_call: TRBV7-2
cdr3_nt: TGTGCCAGCAGCTTGGGACAGGGGACAGAGACCCAGTACTTC
cdr3_aa: CASSLGQGTETQYF

d_call: -
clone_size: -
j_call: TRBJ2-6
v_call: TRBV14
cdr3_nt: TGTGCCAGCTCTCGTCGGGGGGCTAGCTCTGGGGCCAACGTCCTGACTTTC
cdr3_aa: CASSRRGASSGANVLTF

d_call: -
clone_size: -
j_call: TRBJ2-7
v_call: TRBV2
cdr3_nt: TGTGCCAGCAGTGCCGGTCCCTACGAGCAGTACTTC
cdr3_aa: CASSAGPYEQYF

d_call: -
clone_size: -
j_call: TRBJ2-5
v_call: TRBV7-9
cdr3_nt: TGTGCCCGACGGCCAATAGAGGGAGAGGGACAAGAGACCCAGTACTTC
cdr3_aa: CARRPIEGEGQETQYF

d_call: -
clone_size: -
j_call: TRBJ1-5
v_call: TRBV27
cdr3_nt: TGTGCCAGCAGTGGTTCGGGGGGAAGGTGGAATCAGCCCCAGCATTTT
cdr3_aa: CASSGSGGRWNQPQHF

d_call: -
clone_size: -
j_call: TRBJ2-7
v_call: TRBV6-5
cdr3_nt: TGTGCCAGCAGTTCCCACAGGGTTAGCGAGCAGTACTTC
cdr3_aa: CASSSHRVSEQYF

d_call: TRBD1
clone_size: -
j_call: TRBJ1-1
v_call: TRBV18
cdr3_nt: TGTGCCAGCTCAAAGACAGGGGGCTCCACTGAAGCTTTCTTT
cdr3_aa: CASSKTGGSTEAFF

d_call: TRBD1
clone_size: -
j_call: TRBJ1-4
v_call: TRBV28
cdr3_nt: TGTGCCAGCCAACCTACAGGGGCGACTAATGAAAAACTGTTTTTT
cdr3_aa: CASQPTGATNEKLFF

d_call: TRBD2
clone_size: few
j_call: TRBJ2-2
v_call: TRBV3-1/TRBV3-2
cdr3_nt: TGTGCCAGCAGCCCGACCAGCGGGAATAGCGGAAAGAACACCGGGGAGCTGTTTTTT
cdr3_aa: CASSPTSGNSGKNTGELFF

d_call: TRBD1
clone_size: -
j_call: TRBJ1-4
v_call: TRBV3-1/TRBV3-2
cdr3_nt: TGTGCCAGCAGCCCGCGGGACAGCTCTCCTGAAAAACTGTTTTTT
cdr3_aa: CASSPRDSSPEKLFF

d_call: -
clone_size: -
j_call: TRBJ1-6
v_call: TRBV6-5
cdr3_nt: TGTGCCAGCAGACAGGTAGATTCACCCCTCCACTTT
cdr3_aa: CASRQVDSPLHF

d_call: -
clone_size: -
j_call: TRBJ2-1
v_call: TRBV18
cdr3_nt: TGTGCCAGCTCACCTCCGATGGAGGACGAGCAGTTCTTC
cdr3_aa: CASSPPMEDEQFF

d_call: TRBD2
clone_size: -
j_call: TRBJ2-1
v_call: TRBV11-3
cdr3_nt: TGTGCCAGCAGCCCCCCCGCTAGCGGCCTTCTCAATGAGCAGTTCTTC
cdr3_aa: CASSPPASGLLNEQFF

d_call: -
clone_size: -
j_call: TRBJ1-4
v_call: TRBV24-1
cdr3_nt: TGTGCCACCAGTGAGGGGACAACAACTAATGAAAAACTGTTTTTT
cdr3_aa: CATSEGTTTNEKLFF

d_call: -
clone_size: -
j_call: TRBJ2-5
v_call: TRBV4-3
cdr3_nt: TGCGCCAGCAGCCACCTGGTATTCGAGGAGACCCAGTACTTC
cdr3_aa: CASSHLVFEETQYF

d_call: -
clone_size: -
j_call: TRBJ2-2
v_call: TRBV6-5
cdr3_nt: TGTGCCAGCAGTTCCGGGACACGGATCGGGGAGCTGTTTTTT
cdr3_aa: CASSSGTRIGELFF